This T cell receptor beta chain came from a study of regulatory T cells in long-lasting Graves disease. Time point here: newly diagnosed GD, antithyroid drugs for less than 3 months. With RNA extracted from PBMCs as input, the TCR library was made. This clonotype has ten or more counts. iRepertoire HTBI primers and Arm-PCR of CDR3 regions built TCR beta libraries. TCRdb fed the multiplex PCR reads into MiXCR, producing one record per CDR3 protein. The repertoire includes about 440,000 distinct CDR3 sequences, 14% to 15% of them detected once, and approximately 16% sits in the top ten. This same sample was also part of a study on T cells in Graves' hyperthyroidism and ophthalmopathy.

The source of this sequence is a woman aged 25-40 years with Graves disease. The sequencing here drew on peripheral blood mononuclear cells (PBMCs), taken at new diagnosis, from a patient treated with antithyroid drugs.

CDR3 sequence: CSAGPGGGWGETQYF. The CDR3 nucleotides are TGCAGTGCTGGCCCGGGAGGGGGCTGGGGGGAGACCCAGTACTTC. J is TRBJ2-5 and V is TRBV20-1, with D perhaps TRBD2 (8 bases). The CDR3 sequence is 15 residues long. The V and J ends lost 5 bases and 5 bases respectively, with 21 bases between them. Germline CDR1 reads DFQATT; CDR2 reads SNEGSKA (reference sequence).